Listed here are 24 T cell receptor beta chains from one sample, sequenced in a study of chemoradiotherapy in HPV16-positive cancers. TCRdb's copy holds only in-frame clones and misses some; the assay was immunoSEQ multiplex PCR. Of 35,000 to 45,000 clones listed, under 80% are singletons. The material sequenced was blood, taken from a patient who underwent chemoradiotherapy. The receptors derive from a human donor with HPV-associated anogenital cancer.

The chain carries TRBV9 and TRBJ1-1, with 7 bases fitting TRBD1. From germline, CDR1 is SGDLS and CDR2 YYNGEE. This CDR3 region has 14 residues. V trimming: 0 bases; J trimming: 4 bases; junction bases outside the gene matches: 3. The CDR3 DNA is TGTGCCAGCAGCGTAGGGCAGGGGGGCACTGAAGCTTTCTTT. It is translated as CASSVGQGGTEAFF.

V gene TRBV6-5 combines with J gene TRBJ2-2; possibly TRBD1 or TRBD2 for D (6 bases each). Germline assignment: CDR1 MNHEY and CDR2 SVGAGI. V dropped 5 bases and J dropped 6 bases, with 16 bases sitting between them. The CDR3 runs 15 residues. CDR3 sequence reads: CASSRGESVAGELFF. The CDR3 bases are TGTGCCAGCAGTAGGGGGGAGTCAGTGGCCGGGGAGCTGTTTTTT.

The chain carries TRBV19 and TRBJ1-1; the D gene is possibly TRBD1 (5 bases). Germline V gene sequence: CDR1 LNHDA, CDR2 SQIVND (reference sequence). Deletions cut 3 bases from V and 5 bases from J, with 10 bases between. This CDR3 comprises 13 residues. CDR3 sequence (DNA): TGTGCCAGTAGTATGGGGGAGGGGACTGAAGCTTTCTTT. It specifies CASSMGEGTEAFF.

The rearrangement links TRBV6-1 to TRBJ1-2; the D gene is possibly TRBD1 (5 bases). This CDR3 comprises 13 residues. Per the germline V gene, CDR1 is MNHNS and CDR2 is SASEGT. The V gene lost 2 bases and the J gene lost 8 bases, with 12 bases spanning the gap. CDR3 in amino acids: CASSEHRTPGYTF. CDR3 nucleotide sequence: TGTGCCAGCAGTGAACACAGGACACCGGGCTACACCTTC.

The chain joins TRBV2 to TRBJ2-3, with D unresolved. Trimming stripped 8 bases from V and 2 bases from J, with 14 bases between. The CDR3 sequence is 14 residues long. CDR1 and CDR2 from the germline V gene are SNHLY and FYNNEI. CDR3 DNA: TGTGCCAGCGCCCCCGACGCCTTCACAGATACGCAGTATTTT. Translating gives CASAPDAFTDTQYF.

This chain connects TRBV9 to TRBJ2-2; D gene ambiguous. The CDR3 consists of 15 residues. The V gene lost 2 bases and the J gene lost 3 bases, with 11 bases spanning the gap. Germline CDR1 is SGDLS and CDR2 is YYNGEE. The CDR3 sequence is CASSVSDTYTGELFF. CDR3 sequence (DNA): TGTGCCAGCAGCGTCTCTGACACCTACACCGGGGAGCTGTTTTTT.

The CDR3 sequence: CASSYNGQGGGYTF. CDR3 coding DNA: TGTGCCAGCAGTTACAATGGACAGGGGGGTGGCTACACCTTC. The chain combines TRBV6-6 with TRBJ1-2; the match to TRBD1 covers 10 bases. Germline assignment: CDR1 MNHNY and CDR2 SVGAGI (reference sequence). Trimming at V came to 2 bases and at J to 7 bases, leaving 4 bases not matched to a gene. This CDR3 has 14 residues.

The rearrangement uses TRBV5-1 and TRBJ2-7; a weak D match, TRBD1 (6 bases). Looked up from germline, CDR1 is SGHRS and CDR2 is YFSETQ. V dropped 0 bases and J dropped 2 bases, with 12 bases sitting between them. There are 15 residues in the CDR3. The CDR3 region has the DNA TGCGCCAGCAGCTTGGACGTACAGGGCACCTACGAGCAGTACTTC. Encoded protein: CASSLDVQGTYEQYF.

V and J are TRBV19 and TRBJ2-3; D perhaps matches TRBD2 (5 bases). Germline lookup yields CDR1 LNHDA and CDR2 SQIVND (reference sequence). The CDR3 runs 12 residues. With 3 bases removed from V and 8 bases from J, the gap between germline ends came to 9 bases. CDR3 in DNA: TGTGCCAGTAGTATCGGTGGGAGTACGCAGTATTTT. Its protein is CASSIGGSTQYF.

The CDR3 protein is CASSVQGSNTGELFF. The CDR3 DNA sequence: TGTGCCAGTAGTGTACAGGGGTCGAACACCGGGGAGCTGTTTTTT. The chain couples TRBV19 to TRBJ2-2; TRBD1 matches at 7 bases. V lost 5 bases to trimming and J lost 0 bases; unmatched junction nucleotides: 3. The germline gives CDR1 LNHDA, CDR2 SQIVND (reference sequence). CDR3 size: 15 residues.

The chain is built from TRBV4-1 and TRBJ1-1, with 7 bases fitting TRBD1. The CDR3 has 15 amino acids. The germline gives CDR1 MGHRA, CDR2 YSYEKL. V dropped 1 base and J dropped 5; count of bases not matched to a gene: 7. Here the CDR3 reads CASSQAYRGRTEAFF. Written as DNA, the CDR3 is TGCGCCAGCAGCCAAGCTTACAGGGGTCGGACTGAAGCTTTCTTT.

The genes are TRBV6-5 and TRBJ1-2; the D gene is possibly TRBD1 (5 bases). CDR1 and CDR2 from the germline V gene are MNHEY and SVGAGI. Trimming stripped 1 base from V and 8 bases from J, with 17 bases between. The CDR3 extends over 15 amino acids. CDR3 coding DNA: TGTGCCAGCAGTTACTACGTGCAGGGAGAGGAGGGCTACACCTTC. Translation: CASSYYVQGEEGYTF.

Comments on this clone: The sample holds other DNA sequences that translate to the same CDR3. The chain combines TRBV7-9 with TRBJ1-2; 7 nucleotides line up with TRBD1. CDR3 size: 13 residues. V lost 1 base to trimming and J lost 6 bases; unmatched junction nucleotides: 2. In germline, CDR1 is SEHNR, CDR2 FQNEAQ (reference sequence). As DNA, the CDR3 is TGTGCCAGCAGCTTAGAACAGGGGAATGGCTACACCTTC. Residues: CASSLEQGNGYTF.

CDR3 nucleotide sequence: TGTGCCAGCAGGGCCAAGGGGACAGGGGTCCAAGAGACCCAGTACTTC. Encoded protein: CASRAKGTGVQETQYF. This chain joins TRBV2 and TRBJ2-5; the match to TRBD1 covers 10 bases. The germline V gene has CDR1 SNHLY and CDR2 FYNNEI. The CDR3 has 16 residues. J lost 1 base, V lost 6 bases, and 8 bases had no gene match. Based on the CDR3 plus reference TRBV2 and TRBJ2-5, the full variable domain is EPEVTQTPSHQVTQMGQEVILRCVPISNHLYFYWYRQILGQKVEFLVSFYNNEISEKSEIFDDQFSVERPDGSNFTLKIRSTKLEDSAMYFCASRAKGTGVQETQYFGPGTRLLVL.

The rearrangement joins TRBV20-1 to TRBJ1-5; D remains ambiguous. Looked up from germline, CDR1 is DFQATT and CDR2 is SNEGSKA (reference sequence). V lost 5 bases and J lost 5, with 7 bases in between. CDR3 length: 11 amino acids. CDR3 nucleotides: TGCAGTGCTTCAGGAGATCAGCCCCAGCATTTT. Protein: CSASGDQPQHF.

For this clone: This CDR3 is also generated by other DNA sequences in the sample. The chain uses TRBV9 and TRBJ2-3, with D uncertain. This CDR3 comprises 11 residues. V lost 3 bases and J 3 bases, leaving 2 bases between the germline ends. The germline V gene encodes CDR1 SGDLS and CDR2 YYNGEE. CDR3 sequence (DNA): TGTGCCAGCAGCGCGACAGATACGCAGTATTTT. This sequence encodes CASSATDTQYF. Supplemented by reference TRBV9 and TRBJ2-3, the full variable domain reads DSGVTQTPKHLITATGQRVTLRCSPRSGDLSVYWYQQSLDQGLQFLIQYYNGEERAKGNILERFSAQQFPDLHSELNLSSLELGDSALYFCASSATDTQYFGPGTRLTVL.

The chain joins TRBV5-4 to TRBJ2-4, with 12 nucleotides matching TRBD2. The V segment lost 4 bases and the J segment 8 bases; nucleotides outside the gene matches: 4. There are 14 residues in the CDR3. The germline V gene has CDR1 SGHNT and CDR2 YYREEE (reference sequence). DNA for the CDR3: TGTGCCAGCAGCCGGACTAGCGGGGAGTACATTCAGTACTTC. Translating it yields CASSRTSGEYIQYF.

The V gene is TRBV4-1, the J gene TRBJ2-5, with 8 bases fitting TRBD2. Germline loops: CDR1 MGHRA, CDR2 YSYEKL. There are 17 residues in the CDR3. The ends lost 1 base at V and 2 bases at J; junction bases unmatched: 9. The CDR3 sequence is CASSQATRAGGQETQYF. The DNA for the CDR3 is TGCGCCAGCAGCCAAGCCACGCGTGCGGGGGGACAAGAGACCCAGTACTTC.

V is TRBV7-9 and J is TRBJ2-3, with 10 positions matching TRBD2. J gave up 6 bases and V 3 bases, and 3 bases lay outside the gene matches. The CDR3 consists of 14 residues. Germline CDR1 and CDR2: SEHNR and FQNEAQ (reference sequence). The CDR3 DNA sequence: TGTGCCAGCAGCTTTAGCGGGGGGTCCGATACGCAGTATTTT. Amino acids: CASSFSGGSDTQYF.

The chain is built from TRBV29-1 and TRBJ2-7; perhaps TRBD2 as D (6 bases). The CDR3 is made up of 12 amino acids. V lost 4 bases to trimming and J lost 3 bases, with 10 bases between them. Germline CDR1 SQVTM, CDR2 ANQGSEA. This chain's CDR3 is CSVALGGYEQYF. The CDR3 DNA reads TGCAGCGTTGCGTTGGGAGGCTACGAGCAGTACTTC.

V is TRBV19 and J is TRBJ2-7; tentative D call: TRBD1 (5 bases). V lost 5 bases, J lost 3 bases, and 11 bases lay in between. Germline loops: CDR1 LNHDA, CDR2 SQIVND (reference sequence). This CDR3 is 13 amino acids long. The CDR3 here is CASSSDKFYEQYF. The DNA for the CDR3 is TGTGCCAGTAGTTCGGACAAGTTCTACGAGCAGTACTTC.

This clone appeared a few times. V is TRBV15 and J is TRBJ2-7, with a possible D match to TRBD1 (6 bases). Germline values: CDR1 LNHNV, CDR2 YYDKDF (reference sequence). V was clipped by 1 base and J by 9 bases, with 19 bases between them. This CDR3 is built from 15 residues. DNA of the CDR3: TGTGCCACCAGCAGAGGGGGGCCAGGGACCCAGGGGCAGTACTTC. Its translation is CATSRGGPGTQGQYF.

V gene TRBV9 combines with J gene TRBJ1-2; the match to TRBD1 covers 7 bases. The germline gives CDR1 SGDLS, CDR2 YYNGEE. The CDR3 consists of 17 residues. After removal of 1 base from V and 3 bases from J, the junction contained 12 bases not matched to a gene. The CDR3, as DNA: TGTGCCAGCAGCGTATCGTCACTCCCGGGACAGTACTATGGCTACACCTTC. This gives the protein CASSVSSLPGQYYGYTF.

The V gene is TRBV7-2, the J gene TRBJ2-7, with 8 nucleotides matching TRBD1. V trimming: 7 bases; J trimming: 3 bases; junction bases outside the gene matches: 8. CDR1 is SGHTA, CDR2 FQGNSA, per germline. The CDR3 spans 14 residues. The CDR3 protein is CASTRTGINYEQYF. The CDR3 DNA is TGTGCCAGCACCCGGACAGGGATAAACTACGAGCAGTACTTC.